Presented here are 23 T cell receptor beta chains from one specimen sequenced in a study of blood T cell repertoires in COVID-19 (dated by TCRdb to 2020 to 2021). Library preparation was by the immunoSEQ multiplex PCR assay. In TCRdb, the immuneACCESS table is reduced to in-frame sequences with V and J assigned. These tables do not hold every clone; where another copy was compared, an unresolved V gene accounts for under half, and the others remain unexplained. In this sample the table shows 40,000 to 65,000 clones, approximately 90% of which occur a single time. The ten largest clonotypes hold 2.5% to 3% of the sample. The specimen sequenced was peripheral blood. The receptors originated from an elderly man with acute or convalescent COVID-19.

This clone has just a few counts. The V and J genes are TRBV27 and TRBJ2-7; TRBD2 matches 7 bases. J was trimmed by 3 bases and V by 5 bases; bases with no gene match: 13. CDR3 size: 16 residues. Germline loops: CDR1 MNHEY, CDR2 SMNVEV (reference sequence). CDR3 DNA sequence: TGTGCCAGCAGTCCCCAAGTGGGGGGGGGACTCTACGAGCAGTACTTC. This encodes CASSPQVGGGLYEQYF.

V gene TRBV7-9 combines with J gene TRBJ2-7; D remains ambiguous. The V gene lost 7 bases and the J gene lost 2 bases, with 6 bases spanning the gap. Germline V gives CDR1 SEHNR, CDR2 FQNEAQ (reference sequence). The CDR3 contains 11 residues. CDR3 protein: CASTATYEQYF. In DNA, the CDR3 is TGTGCCAGCACCGCTACCTACGAGCAGTACTTC.

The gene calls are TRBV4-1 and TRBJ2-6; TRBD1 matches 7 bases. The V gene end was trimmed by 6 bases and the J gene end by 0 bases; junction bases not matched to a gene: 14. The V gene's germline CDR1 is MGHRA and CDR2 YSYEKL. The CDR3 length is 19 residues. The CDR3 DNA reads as TGCGCCAGCAGGTTCGATTCCGGGACAGATTTCTCTGGGGCCAACGTCCTGACTTTC. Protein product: CASRFDSGTDFSGANVLTF.

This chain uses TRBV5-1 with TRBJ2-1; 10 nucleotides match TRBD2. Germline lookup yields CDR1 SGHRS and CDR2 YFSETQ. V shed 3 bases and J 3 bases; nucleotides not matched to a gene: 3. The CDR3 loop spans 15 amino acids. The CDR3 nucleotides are TGCGCCAGCAGCTCGGGACTAGCGAGCTACAATGAGCAGTTCTTC. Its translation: CASSSGLASYNEQFF.

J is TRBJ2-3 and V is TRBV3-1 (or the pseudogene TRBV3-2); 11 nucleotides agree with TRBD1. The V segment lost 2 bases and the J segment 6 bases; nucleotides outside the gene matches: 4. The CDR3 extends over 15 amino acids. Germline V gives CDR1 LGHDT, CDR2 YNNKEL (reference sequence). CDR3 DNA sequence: TGTGCCAGCAGCCAAAGGACAGGGGGCCCGGATACGCAGTATTTT. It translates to CASSQRTGGPDTQYF.

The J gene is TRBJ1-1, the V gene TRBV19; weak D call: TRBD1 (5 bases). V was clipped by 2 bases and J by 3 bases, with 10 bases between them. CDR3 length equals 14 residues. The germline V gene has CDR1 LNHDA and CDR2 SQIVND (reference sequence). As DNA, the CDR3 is TGTGCCAGTAGTATACAGGGCGGGGACACTGAAGCTTTCTTT. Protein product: CASSIQGGDTEAFF.

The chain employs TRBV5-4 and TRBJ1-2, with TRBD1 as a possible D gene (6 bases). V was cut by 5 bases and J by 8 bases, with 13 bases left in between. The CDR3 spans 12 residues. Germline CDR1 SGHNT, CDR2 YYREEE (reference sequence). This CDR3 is CASSSTGNGYTF. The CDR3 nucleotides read TGTGCCAGCAGTTCTACAGGGAACGGCTACACCTTC.

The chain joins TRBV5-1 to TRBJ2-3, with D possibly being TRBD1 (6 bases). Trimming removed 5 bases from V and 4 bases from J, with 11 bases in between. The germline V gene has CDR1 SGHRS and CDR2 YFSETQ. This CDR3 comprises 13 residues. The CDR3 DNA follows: TGCGCCAGCAGTCTACAGGGTCCAGATACGCAGTATTTT. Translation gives CASSLQGPDTQYF.

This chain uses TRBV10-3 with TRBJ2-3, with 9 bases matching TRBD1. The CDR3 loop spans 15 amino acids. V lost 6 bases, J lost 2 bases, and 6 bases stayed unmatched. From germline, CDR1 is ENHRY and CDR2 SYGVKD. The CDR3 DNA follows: TGTGCCATCAGCTCCGGGACAGGGACCACAGATACGCAGTATTTT. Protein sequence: CAISSGTGTTDTQYF.

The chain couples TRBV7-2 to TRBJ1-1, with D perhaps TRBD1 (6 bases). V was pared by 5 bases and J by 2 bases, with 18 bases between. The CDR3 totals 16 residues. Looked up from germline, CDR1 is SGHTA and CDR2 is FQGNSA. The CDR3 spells CASSPHPGQINTEAFF. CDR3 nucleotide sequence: TGTGCCAGCAGCCCACACCCGGGACAAATAAACACTGAAGCTTTCTTT.

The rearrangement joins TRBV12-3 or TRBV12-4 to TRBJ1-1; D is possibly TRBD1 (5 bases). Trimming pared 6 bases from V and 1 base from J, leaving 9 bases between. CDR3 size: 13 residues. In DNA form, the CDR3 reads TGTGCCAGCAGCAAGACAGAGAACACTGAAGCTTTCTTT. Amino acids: CASSKTENTEAFF.

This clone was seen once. CDR3 in amino acids: CASRPTGGYGYTF. The CDR3 region has the DNA TGTGCCAGCAGACCGACAGGGGGCTATGGCTACACCTTC. The genes are TRBV12-3 or TRBV12-4 and TRBJ1-2; 9 bases are shared with TRBD1. CDR3 size: 13 residues. V shed 6 bases, J shed 4 bases, and the junction held 3 bases outside the gene matches.

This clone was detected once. The CDR3 loop reads CASSQGLAGGSSYEQYF. CDR3 nucleotide sequence: TGCGCCAGCAGCCAGGGACTAGCGGGGGGCTCGTCCTACGAGCAGTACTTC. This sequence joins TRBV4-1 and TRBJ2-7; the match to TRBD2 covers 15 bases. Germline CDR1 reads MGHRA; CDR2 reads YSYEKL. The CDR3 consists of 17 residues. After removal of 3 bases from V and 1 base from J, the junction contained 4 bases not matched to a gene.

DNA for the CDR3: TGTGCCAGCAGTCGGGGGGACCTGAACACTGAAGCTTTCTTT. Its protein product is CASSRGDLNTEAFF. The chain uses TRBV3-1 (or the pseudogene TRBV3-2) and TRBJ1-1; D perhaps matches TRBD1 (5 bases). The CDR3 runs to 14 residues. Germline values: CDR1 LGHDT, CDR2 YNNKEL (reference sequence). Trimming pared 6 bases from V and 0 bases from J, leaving 11 bases between.

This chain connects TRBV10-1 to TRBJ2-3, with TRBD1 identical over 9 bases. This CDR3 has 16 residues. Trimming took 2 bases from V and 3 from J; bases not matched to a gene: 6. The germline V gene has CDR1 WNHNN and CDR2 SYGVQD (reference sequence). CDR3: CASSEDGTGLTDTQYF. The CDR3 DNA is TGCGCCAGCAGTGAGGATGGGACAGGGTTGACAGATACGCAGTATTTT.

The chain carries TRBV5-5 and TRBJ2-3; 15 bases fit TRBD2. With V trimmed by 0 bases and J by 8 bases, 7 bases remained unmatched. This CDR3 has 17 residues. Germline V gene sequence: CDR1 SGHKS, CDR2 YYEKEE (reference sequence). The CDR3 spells CASSLGGTSGGPGTQYF. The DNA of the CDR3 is TGTGCCAGCAGCTTGGGAGGGACTAGCGGGGGGCCGGGTACGCAGTATTTT. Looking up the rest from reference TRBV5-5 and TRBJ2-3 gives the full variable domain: DAGVTQSPTHLIKTRGQQVTLRCSPISGHKSVSWYQQVLGQGPQFIFQYYEKEERGRGNFPDRFSARQFPNYSSELNVNALLLGDSALYLCASSLGGTSGGPGTQYFGPGTRLTVL.

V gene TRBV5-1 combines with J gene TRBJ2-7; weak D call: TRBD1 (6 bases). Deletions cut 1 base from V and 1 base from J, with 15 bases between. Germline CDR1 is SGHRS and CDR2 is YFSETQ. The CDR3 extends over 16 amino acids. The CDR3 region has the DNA TGCGCCAGCAGCTTGACCCCGGACAGACTTTCCTACGAGCAGTACTTC. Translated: CASSLTPDRLSYEQYF.

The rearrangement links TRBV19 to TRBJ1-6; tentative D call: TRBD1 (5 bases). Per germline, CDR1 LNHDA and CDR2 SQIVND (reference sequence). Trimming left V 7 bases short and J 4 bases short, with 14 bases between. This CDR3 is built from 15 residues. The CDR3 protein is CASTTTGTYNSPLHF. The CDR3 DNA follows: TGTGCCAGTACCACCACAGGAACTTATAATTCACCCCTCCACTTT.

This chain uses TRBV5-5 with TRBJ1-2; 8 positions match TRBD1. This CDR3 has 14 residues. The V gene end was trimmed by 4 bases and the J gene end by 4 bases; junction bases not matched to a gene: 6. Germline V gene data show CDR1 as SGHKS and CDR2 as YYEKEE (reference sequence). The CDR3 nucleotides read TGTGCCAGCAGCACCCGGACAGGGACCTATGGCTACACCTTC. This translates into CASSTRTGTYGYTF.

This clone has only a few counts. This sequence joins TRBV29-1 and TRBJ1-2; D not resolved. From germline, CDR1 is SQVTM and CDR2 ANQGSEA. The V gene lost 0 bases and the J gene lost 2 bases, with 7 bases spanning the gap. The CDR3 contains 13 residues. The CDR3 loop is CSVEEARNYGYTF. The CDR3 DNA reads TGCAGCGTTGAAGAGGCCAGGAACTATGGCTACACCTTC.

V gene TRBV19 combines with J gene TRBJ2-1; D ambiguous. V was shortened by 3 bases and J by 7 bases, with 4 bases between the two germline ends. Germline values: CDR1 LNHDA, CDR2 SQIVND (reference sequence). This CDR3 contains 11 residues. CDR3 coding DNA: TGTGCCAGTAGTATGCAGAATGAGCAGTTCTTC. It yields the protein CASSMQNEQFF.

CDR3 in DNA: TGTGCCAGCCACCCGGGGACTAGCGGGATCCAAGAGACCCAGTACTTC. It encodes CASHPGTSGIQETQYF. The chain recombines TRBV7-6 with TRBJ2-5, with TRBD2 matching over 13 bases. V trimming: 8 bases; J trimming: 1 base; junction bases outside the gene matches: 7. The CDR3 loop spans 16 amino acids. CDR1 is SGHVS and CDR2 is FNYEAQ in the germline V gene.

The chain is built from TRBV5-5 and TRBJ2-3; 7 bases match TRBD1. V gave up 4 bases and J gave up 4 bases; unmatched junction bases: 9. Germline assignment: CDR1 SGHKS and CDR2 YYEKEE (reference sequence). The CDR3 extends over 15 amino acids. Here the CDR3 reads CASSRTTGKADTQYF. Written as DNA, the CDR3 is TGTGCCAGCAGCAGAACGACAGGGAAGGCAGATACGCAGTATTTT.